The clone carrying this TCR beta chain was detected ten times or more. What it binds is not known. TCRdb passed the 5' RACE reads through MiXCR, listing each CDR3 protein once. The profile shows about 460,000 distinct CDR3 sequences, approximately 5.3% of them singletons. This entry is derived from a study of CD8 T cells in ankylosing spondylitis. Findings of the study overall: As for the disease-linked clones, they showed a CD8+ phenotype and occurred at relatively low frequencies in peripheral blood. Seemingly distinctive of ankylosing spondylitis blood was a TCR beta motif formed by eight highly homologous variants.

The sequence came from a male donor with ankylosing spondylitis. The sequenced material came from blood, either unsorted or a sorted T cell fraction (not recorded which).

CDR3 region: CASSQGALGETQYF. The CDR3 DNA is TGCGCCAGCAGCCAGGGGGCGTTGGGGGAGACCCAGTACTTC. V is TRBV4-3 and J is TRBJ2-5; D perhaps matches TRBD1 (6 bases). CDR1 and CDR2 from the germline V gene are LGHNA and YSLEER. Trimming shortened V by 3 bases and J by 5 bases, and 13 bases separated the two germline ends. The CDR3 sequence is 14 residues long.